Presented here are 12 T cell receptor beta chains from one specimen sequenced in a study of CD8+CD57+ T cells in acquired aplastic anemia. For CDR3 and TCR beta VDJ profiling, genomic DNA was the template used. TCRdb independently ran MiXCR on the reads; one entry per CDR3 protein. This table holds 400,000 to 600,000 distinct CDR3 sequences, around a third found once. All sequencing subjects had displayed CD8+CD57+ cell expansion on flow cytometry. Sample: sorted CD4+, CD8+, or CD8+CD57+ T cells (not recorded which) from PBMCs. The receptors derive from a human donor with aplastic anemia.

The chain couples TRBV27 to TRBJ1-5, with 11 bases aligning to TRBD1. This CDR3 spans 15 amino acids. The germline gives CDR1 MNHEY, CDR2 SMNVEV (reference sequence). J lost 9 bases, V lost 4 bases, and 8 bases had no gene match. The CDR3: CASSSYGQGAWPQHF. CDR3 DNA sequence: TGTGCCAGCAGTTCCTACGGACAGGGGGCATGGCCCCAGCATTTT.

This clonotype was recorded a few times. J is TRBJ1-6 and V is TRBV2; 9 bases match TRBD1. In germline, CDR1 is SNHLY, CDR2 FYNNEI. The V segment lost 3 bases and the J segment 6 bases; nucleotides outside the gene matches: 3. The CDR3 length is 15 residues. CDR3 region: CASSDLGQGNSPLHF. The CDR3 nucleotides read TGTGCCAGCAGTGACTTGGGACAGGGTAATTCACCCCTCCACTTT.

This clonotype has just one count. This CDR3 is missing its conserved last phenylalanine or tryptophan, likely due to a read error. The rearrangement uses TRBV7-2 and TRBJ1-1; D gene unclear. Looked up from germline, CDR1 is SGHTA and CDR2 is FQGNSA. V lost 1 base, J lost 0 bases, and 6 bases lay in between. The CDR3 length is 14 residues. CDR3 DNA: TGTGCCAGCAGCTTAGACAGCATGAACACTGAAGCTTTCTCT. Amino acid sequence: CASSLDSMNTEAFS.

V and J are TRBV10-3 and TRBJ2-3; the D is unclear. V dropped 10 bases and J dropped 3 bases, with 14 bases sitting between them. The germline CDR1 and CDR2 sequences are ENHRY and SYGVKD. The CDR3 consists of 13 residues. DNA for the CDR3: TGTGCCAGCAGGTCAGGTTGGACAGATACGCAGTATTTT. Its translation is CASRSGWTDTQYF.

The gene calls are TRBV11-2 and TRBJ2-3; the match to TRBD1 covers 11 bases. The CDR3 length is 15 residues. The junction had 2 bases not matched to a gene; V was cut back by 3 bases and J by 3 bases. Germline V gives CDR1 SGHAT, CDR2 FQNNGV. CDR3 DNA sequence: TGTGCCAGCAGCTTCCGGGACAGGGGGACAGATACGCAGTATTTT. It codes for CASSFRDRGTDTQYF.

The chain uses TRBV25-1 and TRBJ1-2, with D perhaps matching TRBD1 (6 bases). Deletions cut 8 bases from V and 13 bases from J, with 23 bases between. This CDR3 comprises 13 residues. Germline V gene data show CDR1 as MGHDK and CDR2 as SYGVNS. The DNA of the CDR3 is TGTGCCAGCCTACAGGGAAAGGGGCCTTCGGGCACCTTC. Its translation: CASLQGKGPSGTF.

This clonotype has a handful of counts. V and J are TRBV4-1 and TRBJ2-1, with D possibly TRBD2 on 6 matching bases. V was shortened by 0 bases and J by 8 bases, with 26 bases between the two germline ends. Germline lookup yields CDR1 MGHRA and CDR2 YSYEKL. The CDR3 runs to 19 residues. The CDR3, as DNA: TGCGCCAGCAGCCAAGATCTGTGGTCTAGCGCTGATACCGACCATGAGCAGTTCTTC. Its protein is CASSQDLWSSADTDHEQFF.

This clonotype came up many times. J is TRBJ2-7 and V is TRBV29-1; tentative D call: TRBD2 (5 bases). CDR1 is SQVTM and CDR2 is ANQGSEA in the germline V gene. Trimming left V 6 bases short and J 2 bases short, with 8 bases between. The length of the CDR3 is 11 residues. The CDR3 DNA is TGCAGCGTCGGGGTGGCCTACGAGCAGTACTTC. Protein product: CSVGVAYEQYF.

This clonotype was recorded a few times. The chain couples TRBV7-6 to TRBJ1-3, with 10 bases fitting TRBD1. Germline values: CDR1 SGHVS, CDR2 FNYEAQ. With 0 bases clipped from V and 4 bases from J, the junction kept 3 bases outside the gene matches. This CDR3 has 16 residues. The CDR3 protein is CASSLAGQGKGNTIYF. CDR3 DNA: TGTGCCAGCAGCTTAGCGGGACAGGGGAAAGGAAACACCATATATTTT.

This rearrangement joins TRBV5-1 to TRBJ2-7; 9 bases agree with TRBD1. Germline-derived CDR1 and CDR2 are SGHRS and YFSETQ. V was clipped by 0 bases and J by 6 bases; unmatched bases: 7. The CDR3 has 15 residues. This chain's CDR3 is CASSLGGTGPLEQYF. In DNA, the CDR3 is TGCGCCAGCAGCTTGGGTGGGACAGGGCCCCTCGAGCAGTACTTC. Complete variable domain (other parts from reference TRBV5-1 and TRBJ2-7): KAGVTQTPRYLIKTRGQQVTLSCSPISGHRSVSWYQQTPGQGLQFLFEYFSETQRNKGNFPGRFSGRQFSNSRSEMNVSTLELGDSALYLCASSLGGTGPLEQYFGPGTRLTVT.

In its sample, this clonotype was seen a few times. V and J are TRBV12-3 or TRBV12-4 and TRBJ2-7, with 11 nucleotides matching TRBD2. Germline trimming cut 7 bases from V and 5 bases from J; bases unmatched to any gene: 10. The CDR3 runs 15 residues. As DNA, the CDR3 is TGTGCCAGCACTCTAACTAGCGGGAGCTGGAACGAGCAGTACTTC. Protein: CASTLTSGSWNEQYF.

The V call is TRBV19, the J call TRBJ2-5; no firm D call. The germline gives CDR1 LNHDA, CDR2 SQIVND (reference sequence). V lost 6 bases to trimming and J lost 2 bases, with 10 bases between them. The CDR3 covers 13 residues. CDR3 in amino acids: CASSIREQETQYF. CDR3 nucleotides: TGTGCCAGTAGCATAAGAGAACAAGAGACCCAGTACTTC.